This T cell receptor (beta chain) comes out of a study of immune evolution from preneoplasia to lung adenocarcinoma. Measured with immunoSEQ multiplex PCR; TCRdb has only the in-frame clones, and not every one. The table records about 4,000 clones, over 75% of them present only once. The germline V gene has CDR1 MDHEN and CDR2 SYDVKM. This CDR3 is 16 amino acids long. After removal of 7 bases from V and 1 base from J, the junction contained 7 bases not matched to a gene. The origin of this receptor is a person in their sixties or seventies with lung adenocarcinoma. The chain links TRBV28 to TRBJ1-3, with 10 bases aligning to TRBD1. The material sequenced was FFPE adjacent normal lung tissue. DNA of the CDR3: TGTGCCAGCAAGTCACCGGGACAGGGGTCTGGAAACACCATATATTTT. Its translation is CASKSPGQGSGNTIYF.